These 10 T cell receptor beta chains share one sample of origin, sequenced in a study of blood T cell repertoires in COVID-19. Sequencing was performed with immunoSEQ multiplex PCR; in TCRdb, only in-frame clones are kept and a portion is missing. The profile shows 100,000 to 150,000 clones, around 81% of them singletons. Source material: peripheral blood. These receptors came from a man between 25 and 39 years old with COVID-19, enrolled during active disease.

V gene TRBV13 combines with J gene TRBJ1-4; D may be TRBD1 (6 bases). From germline, CDR1 is PRHDT and CDR2 FYEKMQ (reference sequence). The CDR3 extends over 20 amino acids. V was pared by 4 bases and J by 1 base, with 25 bases between. As DNA, the CDR3 is TGTGCCAGCAGCTCTCTAAGGGGGACACTCCTGCCCCGAACTAATGAAAAACTGTTTTTT. Translating gives CASSSLRGTLLPRTNEKLFF.

This chain joins TRBV15 and TRBJ1-2, with TRBD1 as a possible D gene (6 bases). The V gene lost 4 bases and the J gene lost 3 bases, with 12 bases spanning the gap. This CDR3 has 14 amino acids. CDR1 is LNHNV and CDR2 is YYDKDF in the germline V gene (reference sequence). In DNA, the CDR3 is TGTGCCACCAGCATTAGGCACAGGGACTATGGCTACACCTTC. Its translation: CATSIRHRDYGYTF.

V and J are TRBV15 and TRBJ1-2; 7 bases agree with TRBD1. Germline V gene sequence: CDR1 LNHNV, CDR2 YYDKDF (reference sequence). The CDR3 is made up of 13 amino acids. The V gene end was trimmed by 0 bases and the J gene end by 8 bases; junction bases not matched to a gene: 3. The CDR3 DNA reads as TGTGCCACCAGCAGAGATATACAGGGGGGCTACACCTTC. It encodes CATSRDIQGGYTF.

In this sample, this clone turned up once. The chain carries TRBV30 and TRBJ1-6, with TRBD1 as a possible D gene (5 bases). CDR1 is GTSNPN, CDR2 SVGIG, per germline (reference sequence). The CDR3 consists of 13 residues. Trimming took off 0 bases at V and 13 bases at J, with 13 bases between the two ends. The CDR3 is CAWSVRAGAPLHF. The CDR3 region has the DNA TGTGCCTGGAGTGTACGTGCTGGGGCTCCCCTCCACTTT.

This chain joins TRBV5-6 and TRBJ2-7; tentatively, D is TRBD2 (5 bases). The CDR3 spans 15 residues. The V end was cut by 6 bases, the J end by 2 bases, with 18 bases between. CDR1 is SGHDT and CDR2 is YYEEEE in the germline V gene. Here the CDR3 DNA reads TGTGCCAGCAAACCAAGAGGGAGTGACGCCTACGAGCAGTACTTC. Translation: CASKPRGSDAYEQYF.

The chain employs TRBV28 and TRBJ2-3, with D possibly matching TRBD1 (6 bases). V was cut by 3 bases and J by 8 bases, with 18 bases left in between. This CDR3 is 15 amino acids long. The germline V gene has CDR1 MDHEN and CDR2 SYDVKM. CDR3 residues: CASSFGDTTGFTQYF. CDR3 nucleotides: TGTGCCAGCAGTTTCGGCGATACTACAGGGTTTACGCAGTATTTT.

This chain's CDR3 is CASSQVEVLPGIEQFF. CDR3 in DNA: TGCGCCAGCAGCCAAGTCGAGGTTCTACCGGGAATTGAGCAGTTCTTC. The chain links TRBV4-1 to TRBJ2-1, with D maybe TRBD2 (5 bases). The V and J ends lost 1 base and 9 bases respectively, with 19 bases between them. Germline V gene sequence: CDR1 MGHRA, CDR2 YSYEKL. The CDR3 runs 16 residues.

V usage is TRBV18 and J usage is TRBJ2-3; maybe TRBD1 (6 bases). The CDR3 has 16 residues. V shed 8 bases and J shed 0 bases, with 18 bases lying between them. CDR1 KGHSH and CDR2 LQKENI come from the germline V gene. The CDR3 here is CASRPQTGLSTDTQYF. Written as DNA, the CDR3 is TGTGCCAGCCGACCGCAGACAGGCCTTAGCACAGATACGCAGTATTTT.

This chain joins TRBV11-2 and TRBJ2-1; 12 bases fit TRBD2. Germline V gene data show CDR1 as SGHAT and CDR2 as FQNNGV. The CDR3 is 17 amino acids. With 5 bases clipped from V and 4 bases from J, the junction kept 9 bases outside the gene matches. CDR3 sequence (DNA): TGTGCCAGCAGCACTCCACTAGCGGGAGGAATGTACAATGAGCAGTTCTTC. Protein product: CASSTPLAGGMYNEQFF.

The chain links TRBV6-5 to TRBJ1-6; TRBD1 is a possible D gene (5 bases). The CDR3 extends over 14 amino acids. Per the germline V gene, CDR1 is MNHEY and CDR2 is SVGAGI. Trimming shortened V by 5 bases and J by 10 bases, and 15 bases separated the two germline ends. CDR3 coding DNA: TGTGCCAGCAGTCCTTGGGGCCAGAGATCACCCCTCCACTTT. The encoded protein is CASSPWGQRSPLHF.